This TCR beta chain was retrieved from a study of CD8 T cells in ankylosing spondylitis. With respect to this clonotype: Its antigen is not known. The missing conserved phenylalanine or tryptophan at the end of this CDR3 makes a read error likely.

The V and J ends lost 5 bases and 8 bases respectively, with 19 bases between them. Germline loops: CDR1 SGHNT, CDR2 YENEEA. This CDR3 comprises 15 residues. Researchers built TCR beta libraries using quantitative 5'-RACE with molecular barcodes. Using its own MiXCR run on the 5' RACE reads, TCRdb lists one record per CDR3 protein. The data contain approximately 150,000 distinct CDR3 sequences, approximately 17% of them seen just once; the ten biggest clones take up about 33%. General observations from the study: The study looked at matched synovial fluid samples from ankylosing spondylitis patients. Disease-linked clones were reported to be significantly enriched there. What appeared characteristic of ankylosing spondylitis blood was a TCR beta motif of under 10 highly homologous variants. Some of the motif variants had earlier been found in reactive arthritis patients' fluid and blood. Disease-linked clones, CD8+, were relatively rare in peripheral blood.

V is TRBV11-3 and J is TRBJ2-1; unclear D gene. The TCR originated in a male donor with ankylosing spondylitis. The sample was blood, either unsorted or a sorted T cell fraction (not recorded which). This CDR3 is CASSPRTAMFDEQFL. CDR3 DNA sequence: TGTGCCAGCAGCCCACGGACCGCTATGTTCGATGAGCAGTTCCTC.